This TCR beta chain appears in the sequencing data of a study of T cell responses to AZD1222 COVID-19 vaccine (dated by TCRdb to 2020 to 2022). About the investigation overall: TCR sequencing covered approximately 230 trial participants: 200 to 210 given two doses of AZD1222 and around 26 given two doses of MenACWY control vaccine. Trial participants were enrolled by age into 18-55, 56-69 and 70-plus year subgroups, with roughly 150, 30 and 60 TCR-sequenced participants respectively.

The CDR3 regions of human TCRbeta chains were analyzed by immunosequencing. In the original analysis: Repertoire TCRs were matched against a reference library of SARS-CoV-2-specific TCRs generated with the MIRA antigen-specificity platform. Breadth was defined as the fraction of unique TCRs that were SARS-CoV-2-associated. Depth was defined as the fraction of total T cells that were SARS-CoV-2-associated. Using the MIRA data, each spike-specific TCR was assigned both to the spike region to which the TCR was reactive and to a CD4 or CD8 class. Log10-transformed breadth and depth values were compared by one-way ANOVA with Sidak's multiple comparisons tests. In its TCRdb copy, this immuneACCESS table keeps in-frame sequences only and misses some clones. Where compared with another copy, unresolved V genes explain less than half of these, and the others have no known cause. Clonal size and the V and J genes are those of that table, whereas D and trimming came from the DNA. This sample lists 100,000 or so clones; 89% were detected once. Together, the top ten hold approximately 5% of the sample.

This sample's time point label indicates: about 28 days (+/-7) after the second vaccine dose. AZD1222 recipients given second doses at about 4 weeks or at about 12 weeks were pooled, since spike-specific TCR depth and breadth were not found to differ between the two schedules. Vaccinee samples were obtained from the UK trials COV001 and COV002, which included a single-blind randomized controlled phase 2/3 trial of AZD1222 (ChAdOx1 nCoV-19) in healthy adults. For TCRbeta chain sequencing, PBMC samples from trial participants were taken at day 0 and at day 28 after the second dose. About this clone: The antigen it binds to is not known. It has no much larger one-base neighbor in the sample; base qualities were not kept.

Per the germline V gene, SGDLS is the CDR1 and YYNGEE is the CDR2. Including cysteine and phenylalanine, the CDR3 has 17 amino acids. Left in the record is the CDR3 DNA by itself, 51 bases read in frame from the first base. The germline ends are 26 bases apart after V is trimmed by 4 bases and J by 10 bases. Overall study results and their limits: Most participants were white British and females outnumbered males, and the authors suggested that clonal diversity may have been underestimated. Reportedly, close to half of the unique spike-specific TCRs recognized epitopes lying outside the regions that are mutated in the B.1.351 and B.1.1.7 variants. No day 14 peak-response samples were available, so repertoires were characterized only after the peak T cell response. After two AZD1222 doses, spike-specific TCR breadth and depth were significantly higher than at day 0 and than in MenACWY recipients. The 56-69-year group was small, and its depth increase did not reach significance, likely because of low power. Conclusions about previously exposed vaccinees are limited, since just five to seven AZD1222 recipients were seropositive for SARS-CoV-2 at baseline. The whole spike protein was spanned by vaccine-associated CD4 TCRs, and dominant responses were seen in regions 160-218 and 743-854.

The chain is made from TRBV9 and TRBJ2-2; a tentative D match to TRBD2 spans 7 bases. The sample was peripheral blood, taken 28 days after the second AZD1222 dose. This sequence originates from an adult who received the AZD1222 COVID-19 vaccine. The CDR3 protein is CASSPPGGRGLVEELFF. The nucleotide sequence is TGTGCCAGCAGCCCTCCCGGGGGGCGGGGATTGGTGGAGGAGCTGTTTTTT. With the portions outside the CDR3 filled from the reference TRBV9 and TRBJ2-2 genes, the complete variable region becomes DSGVTQTPKHLITATGQRVTLRCSPRSGDLSVYWYQQSLDQGLQFLIQYYNGEERAKGNILERFSAQQFPDLHSELNLSSLELGDSALYFCASSPPGGRGLVEELFFGEGSRLTVL.